This entry is about one TCR beta chain. This record belongs to a study of tumour-infiltrating T cells in Burkitt lymphoma. Across the study: Survival, overall and progression-free, tracked with productive clonality.

Trimming removed 7 bases at V and 4 bases at J, with 19 bases between. The germline V gene has CDR1 SGHRS and CDR2 YFSETQ. The CDR3 runs 15 residues. Some clones are missing from TCRdb's copy, which holds only in-frame ones; the method was immunoSEQ multiplex PCR. The sample shows 15,000 or so clones, 30% of them seen only once. Sequenced: tumor tissue. The chain has TRBV5-1 and TRBJ2-3, with D possibly being TRBD2 (6 bases). This receptor was identified in a human donor with diffuse large B-cell lymphoma. The CDR3 region is CASSTPREEADTQYF. Here the CDR3 DNA reads TGCGCCAGCTCCACCCCGAGGGAGGAAGCAGATACGCAGTATTTT.